One sample yielded the 18 T cell receptor beta chains listed below, sequenced in a study of blood T cell repertoires in COVID-19. Here immunoSEQ multiplex PCR was the method, and the copy in TCRdb shows in-frame clones only, minus some. The sample shows about 79,000 clones, about 89% of them seen only once. The sequenced material came from peripheral blood. The source of these receptors is a man between 65 and 79 years old with active or convalescent COVID-19.

The gene calls are TRBV6-1 and TRBJ2-7; TRBD1 agrees at 7 bases. Losses at the gene ends were 4 bases for V and 7 bases for J; bases not matched to a gene: 19. CDR1 and CDR2 (germline): MNHNS, SASEGT. CDR3 length equals 17 residues. CDR3 bases: TGTGCCAGCAGTGGAAGACCTCAAAGGGGGCTTCTATGGGAGCAGTACTTC. Its protein product is CASSGRPQRGLLWEQYF.

In its sample, this clone was seen once. The chain has TRBV13 and TRBJ1-3, with D hard to call. Trimming shortened V by 4 bases and J by 6 bases, and 7 bases separated the two germline ends. This CDR3 has 12 amino acids. Germline V lookup: CDR1 PRHDT, CDR2 FYEKMQ (reference sequence). The CDR3 DNA sequence: TGTGCCAGCAGCTCCGGGTCAAACACCATATATTTT. It codes for CASSSGSNTIYF.

The chain recombines TRBV19 with TRBJ1-5; D may be TRBD1 (5 bases). Germline CDR1 is LNHDA and CDR2 is SQIVND (reference sequence). Trimming took off 1 base at V and 7 bases at J, with 11 bases between the two ends. The CDR3 has 14 amino acids. The CDR3 region has the DNA TGTGCCAGTAGTATAGGGGGGGTGGCACAGCCCCAGCATTTT. Translation: CASSIGGVAQPQHF.

The chain combines TRBV19 with TRBJ2-1, with D maybe TRBD2 (6 bases). Per the germline V gene, CDR1 is LNHDA and CDR2 is SQIVND (reference sequence). The CDR3 consists of 15 residues. Between the trimmed V and J ends, which lost 5 bases and 6 bases, there was a span of 17 bases. The CDR3 protein is CASSPPGLTSNEQFF. The CDR3 nucleotides read TGTGCCAGTAGTCCACCGGGACTTACATCCAATGAGCAGTTCTTC. Supplemented by reference TRBV19 and TRBJ2-1, the full variable domain reads DGGITQSPKYLFRKEGQNVTLSCEQNLNHDAMYWYRQDPGQGLRLIYYSQIVNDFQKGDIAEGYSVSREKKESFPLTVTSAQKNPTAFYLCASSPPGLTSNEQFFGPGTRLTVL.

The chain carries TRBV5-5 and TRBJ1-5, with D perhaps TRBD1 (5 bases). Germline values: CDR1 SGHKS, CDR2 YYEKEE (reference sequence). The V and J ends lost 2 bases and 1 base respectively, with 10 bases between them. This CDR3 has 15 residues. In nucleotides, the CDR3 is TGTGCCAGCAGCTTCTCCCCAGGGAGCAATCAGCCCCAGCATTTT. Its translation: CASSFSPGSNQPQHF.

V usage is TRBV28 and J usage is TRBJ1-2; 8 bases agree with TRBD1. The CDR3 spans 13 residues. Trimming removed 7 bases from V and 9 bases from J; junction bases left unmatched: 10. The germline CDR1 and CDR2 sequences are MDHEN and SYDVKM. The CDR3 loop is CASNLGTGERYTF. Here the CDR3 DNA reads TGTGCCAGCAACCTCGGGACAGGTGAACGCTACACCTTC.

The chain uses TRBV30 and TRBJ2-7, with TRBD1 matching 7 bases. The CDR3 spans 12 residues. Losses at the gene ends were 8 bases for V and 3 bases for J; bases not matched to a gene: 7. The germline gives CDR1 GTSNPN, CDR2 SVGIG (reference sequence). The CDR3 nucleotides read TGTGCCGGGACAGAAAATCTCTACGAGCAGTACTTC. Translation: CAGTENLYEQYF.

The V call is TRBV6-5, the J call TRBJ1-5; D gene ambiguous. V lost 6 bases and J lost 3, with 9 bases in between. CDR1 is MNHEY and CDR2 is SVGAGI in the germline V gene. The CDR3 is made up of 13 amino acids. CDR3 sequence (DNA): TGTGCCAGCAGGCGGTTTAACAATCAGCCCCAGCATTTT. This sequence encodes CASRRFNNQPQHF.

This chain uses TRBV30 with TRBJ2-7; the D gene is possibly TRBD2 (5 bases). CDR3 size: 16 residues. Trimming removed 3 bases from V and 4 bases from J, with 22 bases in between. Germline V gives CDR1 GTSNPN, CDR2 SVGIG (reference sequence). In DNA form, the CDR3 reads TGTGCCTGGAGGGCCTTCGGGTCGGAGGACCCTTACGAGCAGTACTTC. Translating gives CAWRAFGSEDPYEQYF. Full variable domain (outside the CDR3, taken from reference TRBV30 and TRBJ2-7): SQTIHQWPATLVQPVGSPLSLECTVEGTSNPNLYWYRQAAGRGLQLLFYSVGIGQISSEVPQNLSASRPQDRQFILSSKKLLLSDSGFYLCAWRAFGSEDPYEQYFGPGTRLTVT.

There are a few counts of this clone. This chain joins TRBV6-5 and TRBJ2-7, with D maybe TRBD1 (6 bases). CDR3 length: 13 amino acids. Germline CDR1 is MNHEY and CDR2 is SVGAGI. Trimming took off 7 bases at V and 5 bases at J, with 15 bases between the two ends. The CDR3, as DNA: TGTGCCAGCACTCTCCGAGGGGGTAACGAGCAGTACTTC. Encoded protein: CASTLRGGNEQYF.

J is TRBJ1-1 and V is TRBV29-1; possible D gene TRBD1, 5 bases. Per the germline V gene, CDR1 is SQVTM and CDR2 is ANQGSEA. V was pared by 7 bases and J by 4 bases, with 16 bases between. The CDR3 loop spans 13 amino acids. CDR3 coding DNA: TGCAGCGCCCTAGTCACCGGGGGCACTGAAGCTTTCTTT. This gives the protein CSALVTGGTEAFF.

The rearrangement links TRBV19 to TRBJ2-6, with 7 bases matching TRBD1. This CDR3 has 18 residues. Germline values: CDR1 LNHDA, CDR2 SQIVND (reference sequence). The ends lost 4 bases at V and 0 bases at J; junction bases unmatched: 9. The CDR3 region has the DNA TGTGCCAGTAGTACCGCAGGGGGTATTGGCTCTGGGGCCAACGTCCTGACTTTC. It specifies CASSTAGGIGSGANVLTF.

V gene TRBV19 combines with J gene TRBJ2-7; D perhaps matches TRBD1 (6 bases). The length of the CDR3 is 13 residues. Per the germline V gene, CDR1 is LNHDA and CDR2 is SQIVND (reference sequence). V was pared by 4 bases and J by 3 bases, with 10 bases between. CDR3 in amino acids: CASSTQTGYEQYF. The DNA for the CDR3 is TGTGCCAGTAGTACTCAGACAGGCTACGAGCAGTACTTC.

The V call is TRBV10-3, the J call TRBJ1-1, with D maybe TRBD1 (6 bases). CDR3 size: 12 residues. Trimming stripped 6 bases from V and 5 bases from J, with 10 bases between. Per the germline V gene, CDR1 is ENHRY and CDR2 is SYGVKD. The DNA for the CDR3 is TGTGCCATCAGGGAACAGGGAACTGAAGCTTTCTTT. This sequence encodes CAIREQGTEAFF.

This rearrangement joins TRBV6-5 to TRBJ1-5; a possible D gene is TRBD1 (6 bases). The germline CDR1 and CDR2 sequences are MNHEY and SVGAGI. The CDR3 has 15 amino acids. Trimming cost V 4 bases and J 5 bases, with 15 bases left between them. This CDR3 reads CASSSSGATHQPQHF. CDR3 bases: TGTGCCAGCAGTTCATCAGGGGCAACCCATCAGCCCCAGCATTTT.

The chain uses TRBV10-3 and TRBJ2-1; 13 nucleotides match TRBD2. Trimming cost V 8 bases and J 6 bases; bases outside gene matches: 4. The CDR3 is 14 amino acids. From germline, CDR1 is ENHRY and CDR2 SYGVKD. The CDR3 is CAIEGTSGTNEQFF. The CDR3 DNA reads TGTGCCATCGAGGGGACTAGCGGGACCAATGAGCAGTTCTTC.

This rearrangement joins TRBV6-2 or TRBV6-3 to TRBJ2-7; tentative D call: TRBD2 (6 bases). This CDR3 comprises 13 residues. V lost 6 bases, J lost 3 bases, and 12 bases lay in between. Germline CDR1 and CDR2: MNHEY and SVGEGT. CDR3 in DNA: TGTGCCAGCAGCCCAATGACTAGCTACGAGCAGTACTTC. Translation gives CASSPMTSYEQYF.

The chain employs TRBV27 and TRBJ1-1; perhaps TRBD1 as D (5 bases). V lost 0 bases and J 4 bases, leaving 15 bases between the germline ends. The CDR3 totals 16 residues. Germline V gene sequence: CDR1 MNHEY, CDR2 SMNVEV (reference sequence). Written as DNA, the CDR3 is TGTGCCAGCAGTTTATCTTTCCAGGGAGGTCTCACTGAAGCTTTCTTT. Its protein is CASSLSFQGGLTEAFF.